This TCR beta chain was sequenced during a study of CD8 T cells in ankylosing spondylitis. TCRdb reprocessed the 5' RACE reads via MiXCR and lists one record per CDR3 protein. The repertoire holds a few hundred thousand distinct CDR3 sequences, with roughly 20% as singletons. The J segment lost 3 bases and the V segment lost 4 bases, leaving 6 bases of the junction unmatched. Germline assignment: CDR1 KGHDR and CDR2 SFDVKD. This CDR3 region has 15 residues. This rearrangement joins TRBV24-1 to TRBJ2-3; 7 bases align to TRBD2. The origin of this receptor is a female donor with ankylosing spondylitis or in good health (not recorded which). Sequencing used blood, either unsorted or a sorted T cell fraction (not recorded which). The CDR3 here is CATSDPGGQTDTQYF. The DNA of the CDR3 is TGTGCCACCAGTGACCCGGGAGGACAAACAGATACGCAGTATTTT.